Each of the 12 T cell receptor beta chains below was sequenced from the same sample in a study of blood T cell repertoires in COVID-19. Profiled with immunoSEQ multiplex PCR; TCRdb holds only in-frame clones, not every one. Among more than 60,000 clones listed, around nine tenths were seen once. The sequenced sample was peripheral blood. All receptors derive from a human donor in a cohort sampled during active COVID-19.

Points on this clone: Germline is not matched at one junction end, which may reflect a read error. J is TRBJ1-6 and V is TRBV6-6; TRBD1 agrees at 8 bases. CDR3 length equals 16 residues. CDR1 and CDR2 (germline): MNHNY, SVGAGI (reference sequence). The CDR3: CASSSSQGAYNSPLHF. The CDR3 bases are TGTGCCAGCAGTTCTTCCCAGGGGGCCTACAATTCACCCCTCCACTTT.

This sequence joins TRBV6-1 and TRBJ2-3; tentatively, D is TRBD2 (6 bases). Per germline, CDR1 MNHNS and CDR2 SASEGT. The CDR3 runs to 16 residues. The V end lost 4 bases, the J end lost 1 base, and 15 bases lay between the germline ends. In nucleotides, the CDR3 is TGTGCCAGCAGTGGGAATTTTGGCGGGGGCACAGATACGCAGTATTTT. Residues: CASSGNFGGGTDTQYF.

This chain joins TRBV24-1 and TRBJ1-5; D gene unclear. Germline CDR1 is KGHDR and CDR2 is SFDVKD. The CDR3 has 14 amino acids. Trimming took off 7 bases at V and 3 bases at J, with 12 bases between the two ends. The CDR3: CATRQVGNNQPQHF. The CDR3 DNA is TGTGCCACCAGGCAGGTGGGTAACAATCAGCCCCAGCATTTT.

V is TRBV7-6 and J is TRBJ2-7, with D unclear. Germline values: CDR1 SGHVS, CDR2 FNYEAQ. V gave up 6 bases and J gave up 0 bases, with 9 bases separating them. There are 13 residues in the CDR3. The CDR3 here is CASSQAYSYEQYF. In nucleotides, the CDR3 is TGTGCCAGCAGTCAGGCGTACTCCTACGAGCAGTACTTC.

The V call is TRBV10-2, the J call TRBJ2-7; 9 positions agree with TRBD1. The V gene's germline CDR1 is WSHSY and CDR2 SAAADI. The CDR3 totals 15 residues. The junction had 9 bases not matched to a gene; V was cut back by 8 bases and J by 1 base. The CDR3, as DNA: TGCGCCAGCCTCATCACCGGGACAGGGTCCTACGAGCAGTACTTC. It encodes CASLITGTGSYEQYF.

This clone was seen only once. This rearrangement joins TRBV6-6 to TRBJ2-3; 10 bases are a match to TRBD1. Germline lookup yields CDR1 MNHNY and CDR2 SVGAGI (reference sequence). The CDR3 totals 15 residues. Trimming at V came to 4 bases and at J to 1 base, leaving 2 bases not matched to a gene. The CDR3 nucleotides are TGTGCCAGCAGTTGGGACAGGGGAGGCACAGATACGCAGTATTTT. Translated, it gives CASSWDRGGTDTQYF.

The J gene is TRBJ1-5, the V gene TRBV6-5; D ambiguous. V was trimmed by 2 bases and J by 4 bases, leaving 12 bases between them. The CDR3 spans 15 residues. Germline CDR1 MNHEY, CDR2 SVGAGI. CDR3: CASSYKLSGNQPQHF. The DNA of the CDR3 is TGTGCCAGCAGTTACAAGCTTAGCGGGAATCAGCCCCAGCATTTT.

This sequence joins TRBV3-1 (or the pseudogene TRBV3-2) and TRBJ2-7; 7 nucleotides align to TRBD2. The CDR3 is 16 amino acids. After removal of 2 bases from V and 3 bases from J, the junction contained 10 bases not matched to a gene. CDR1 is LGHDT, CDR2 YNNKEL, per germline (reference sequence). CDR3 nucleotides: TGTGCCAGCAGCCAACACCAAGGGAGGGCGAGCTACGAGCAGTACTTC. It translates to CASSQHQGRASYEQYF.

CDR3 residues: CASSYSGRVVGNQPQHF. For the CDR3, the DNA is TGTGCCAGCAGTTACTCCGGCAGGGTAGTGGGCAATCAGCCCCAGCATTTT. This chain connects TRBV6-2 or TRBV6-3 to TRBJ1-5; maybe TRBD1 (5 bases). There are 17 residues in the CDR3. The V gene lost 0 bases and the J gene lost 2 bases, with 14 bases spanning the gap. Germline V gene data show CDR1 as MNHEY and CDR2 as SVGEGT.

The chain employs TRBV21-1 and TRBJ1-3; the D call TRBD1 from the table was never checked on the DNA. TRBV21-1 is deemed a pseudogene. CDR3 length: 16 residues. The CDR3 loop reads CASSKPGQGTGNTIYF. The DNA of the CDR3 is TGTGCCAGCAGCAAACCGGGACAGGGGACTGGAAACACCATATATTTT.

V is TRBV5-4 and J is TRBJ1-4; 8 bases agree with TRBD1. This CDR3 has 14 residues. The V gene end was trimmed by 4 bases and the J gene end by 5 bases; junction bases not matched to a gene: 4. Per the germline V gene, CDR1 is SGHNT and CDR2 is YYREEE (reference sequence). This CDR3 is CASSEDRVNEKLFF. The CDR3 DNA reads TGTGCCAGCAGCGAGGACAGGGTGAATGAAAAACTGTTTTTT.

The chain is built from TRBV25-1 and TRBJ1-6, with D uncertain. This CDR3 contains 17 residues. V was shortened by 3 bases and J by 0 bases, with 12 bases between the two germline ends. The V gene's germline CDR1 is MGHDK and CDR2 SYGVNS. CDR3 sequence reads: CASSEVKQSSYNSPLHF. In nucleotides, the CDR3 is TGTGCCAGCAGTGAGGTTAAACAGAGCTCCTATAATTCACCCCTCCACTTT.